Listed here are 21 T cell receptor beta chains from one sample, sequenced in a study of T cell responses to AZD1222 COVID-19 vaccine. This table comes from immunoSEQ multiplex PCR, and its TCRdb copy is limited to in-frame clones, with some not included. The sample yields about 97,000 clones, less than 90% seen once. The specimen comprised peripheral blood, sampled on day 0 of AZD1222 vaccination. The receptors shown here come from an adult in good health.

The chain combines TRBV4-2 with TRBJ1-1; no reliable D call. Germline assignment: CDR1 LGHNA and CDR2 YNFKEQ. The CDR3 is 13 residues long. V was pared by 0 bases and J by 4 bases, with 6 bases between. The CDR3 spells CASSQDGSTEAFF. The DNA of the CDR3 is TGTGCCAGCAGCCAAGATGGAAGCACTGAAGCTTTCTTT.

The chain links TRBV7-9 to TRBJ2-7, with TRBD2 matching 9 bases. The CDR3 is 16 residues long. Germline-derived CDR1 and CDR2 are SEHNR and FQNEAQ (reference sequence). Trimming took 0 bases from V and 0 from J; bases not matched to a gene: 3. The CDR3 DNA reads TGTGCCAGCAGCTTAGCTAGGACTAGCGACTCCTACGAGCAGTACTTC. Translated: CASSLARTSDSYEQYF.

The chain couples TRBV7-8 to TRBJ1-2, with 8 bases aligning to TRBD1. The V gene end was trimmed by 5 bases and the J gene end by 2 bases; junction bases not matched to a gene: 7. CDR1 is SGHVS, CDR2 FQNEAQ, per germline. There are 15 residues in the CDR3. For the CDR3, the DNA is TGTGCCAGCAGCCCTAGACAGGGGACGAACTATGGCTACACCTTC. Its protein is CASSPRQGTNYGYTF.

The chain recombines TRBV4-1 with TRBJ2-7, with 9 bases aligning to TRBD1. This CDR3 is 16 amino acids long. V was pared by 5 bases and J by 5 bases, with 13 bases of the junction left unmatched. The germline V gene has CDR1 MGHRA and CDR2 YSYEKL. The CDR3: CASSSRTGTGIDEQYF. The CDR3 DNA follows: TGCGCCAGCAGCTCGAGAACCGGGACAGGGATAGACGAGCAGTACTTC.

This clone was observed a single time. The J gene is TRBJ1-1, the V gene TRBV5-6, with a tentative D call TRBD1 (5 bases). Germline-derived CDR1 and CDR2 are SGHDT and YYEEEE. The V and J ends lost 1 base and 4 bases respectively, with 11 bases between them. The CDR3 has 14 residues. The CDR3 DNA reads TGTGCCAGCAGCTTGTATCAGGGTCGCACTGAAGCTTTCTTT. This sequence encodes CASSLYQGRTEAFF.

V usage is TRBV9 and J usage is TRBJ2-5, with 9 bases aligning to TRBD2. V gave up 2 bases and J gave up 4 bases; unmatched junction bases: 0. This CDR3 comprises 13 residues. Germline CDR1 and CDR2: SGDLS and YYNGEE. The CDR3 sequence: CASSVSGGETQYF. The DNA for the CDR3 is TGTGCCAGCAGCGTTAGCGGGGGAGAGACCCAGTACTTC.

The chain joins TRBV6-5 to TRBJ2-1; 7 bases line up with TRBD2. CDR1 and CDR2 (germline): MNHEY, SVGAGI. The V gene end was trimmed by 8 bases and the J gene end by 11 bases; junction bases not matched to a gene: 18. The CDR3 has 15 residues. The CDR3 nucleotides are TGTGCCAGCGCCTCGGGGACGGAACTAGCGAGAAAGCAGTTCTTC. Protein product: CASASGTELARKQFF.

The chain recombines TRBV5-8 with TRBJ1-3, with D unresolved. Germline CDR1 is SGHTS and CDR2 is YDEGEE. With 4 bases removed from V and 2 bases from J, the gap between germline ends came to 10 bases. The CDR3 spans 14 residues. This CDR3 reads CASSRLGTGNTIYF. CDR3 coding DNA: TGTGCCAGCAGCCGTCTGGGGACTGGAAACACCATATATTTT.

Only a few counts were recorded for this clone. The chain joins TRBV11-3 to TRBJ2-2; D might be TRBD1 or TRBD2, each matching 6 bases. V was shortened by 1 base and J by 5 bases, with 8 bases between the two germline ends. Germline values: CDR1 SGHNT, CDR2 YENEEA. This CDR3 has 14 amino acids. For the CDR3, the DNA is TGTGCCAGCAGCTTAGTAGGGGGGACCGGGGAGCTGTTTTTT. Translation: CASSLVGGTGELFF.

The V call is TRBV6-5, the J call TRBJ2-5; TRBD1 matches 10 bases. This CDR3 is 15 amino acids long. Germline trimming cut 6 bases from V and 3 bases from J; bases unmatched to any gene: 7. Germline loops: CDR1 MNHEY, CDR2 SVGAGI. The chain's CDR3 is CASRAWTGGKETQYF. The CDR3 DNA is TGTGCCAGCAGGGCCTGGACAGGGGGTAAAGAGACCCAGTACTTC.

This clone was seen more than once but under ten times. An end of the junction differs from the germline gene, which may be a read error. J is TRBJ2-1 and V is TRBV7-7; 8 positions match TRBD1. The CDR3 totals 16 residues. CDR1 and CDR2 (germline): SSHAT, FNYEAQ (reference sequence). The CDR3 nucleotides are TGTGCTAGCAGCACCCAGACAGGGGAACGTCTTGGTGAGCAGTTCTTC. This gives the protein CASSTQTGERLGEQFF.

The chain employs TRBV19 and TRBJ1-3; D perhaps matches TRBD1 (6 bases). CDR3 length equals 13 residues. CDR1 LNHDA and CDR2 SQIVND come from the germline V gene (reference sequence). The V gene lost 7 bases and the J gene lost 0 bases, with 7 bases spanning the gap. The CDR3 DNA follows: TGTGCCAGTACCAGGGGCTCTGGAAACACCATATATTTT. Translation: CASTRGSGNTIYF.

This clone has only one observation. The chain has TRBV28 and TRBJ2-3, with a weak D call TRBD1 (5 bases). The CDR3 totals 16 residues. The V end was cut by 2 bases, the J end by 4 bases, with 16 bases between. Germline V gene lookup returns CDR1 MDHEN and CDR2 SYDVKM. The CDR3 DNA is TGTGCCAGCAGTTTACGGCTTAAGGGGAAAGCAGATACGCAGTATTTT. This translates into CASSLRLKGKADTQYF.

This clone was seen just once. The DNA of the CDR3 is TGTGCCAGCAGTTTATCGACAGCGTCTATAAATCAGCCCCAGCATTTT. As protein: CASSLSTASINQPQHF. V usage is TRBV28 and J usage is TRBJ1-5; weak D call: TRBD1 (5 bases). The CDR3 covers 16 residues. Germline V CDR1 and CDR2: MDHEN, SYDVKM. Trimming cost V 1 base and J 4 bases, with 14 bases left between them.

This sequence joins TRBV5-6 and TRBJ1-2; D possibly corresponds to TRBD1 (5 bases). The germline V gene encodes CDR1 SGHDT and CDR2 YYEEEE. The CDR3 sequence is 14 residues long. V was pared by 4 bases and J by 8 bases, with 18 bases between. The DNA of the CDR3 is TGTGCCAGCAGCCCGGATCAAAGGGCAGGGGGCTACACCTTC. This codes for CASSPDQRAGGYTF.

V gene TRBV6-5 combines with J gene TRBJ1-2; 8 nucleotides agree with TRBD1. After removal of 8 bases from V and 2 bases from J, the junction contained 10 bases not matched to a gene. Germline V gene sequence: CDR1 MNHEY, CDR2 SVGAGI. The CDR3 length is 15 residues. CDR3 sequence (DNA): TGTGCCAGCCTAGGGACAGGAGTCTTAAACTATGGCTACACCTTC. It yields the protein CASLGTGVLNYGYTF.

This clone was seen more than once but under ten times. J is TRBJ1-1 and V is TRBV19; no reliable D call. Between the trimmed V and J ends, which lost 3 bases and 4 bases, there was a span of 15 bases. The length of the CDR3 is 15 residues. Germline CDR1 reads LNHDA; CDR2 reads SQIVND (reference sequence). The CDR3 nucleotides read TGTGCCAGTAGTATGCCTCTAGGGATCAGCACTGAAGCTTTCTTT. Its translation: CASSMPLGISTEAFF.

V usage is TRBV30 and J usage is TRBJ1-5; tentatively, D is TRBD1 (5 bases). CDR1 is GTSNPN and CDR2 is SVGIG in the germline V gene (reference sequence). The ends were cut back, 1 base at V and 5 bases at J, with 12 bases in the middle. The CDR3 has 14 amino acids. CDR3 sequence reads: CAWSGAQGDQPQHF. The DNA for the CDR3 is TGTGCCTGGAGTGGCGCTCAGGGAGATCAGCCCCAGCATTTT.

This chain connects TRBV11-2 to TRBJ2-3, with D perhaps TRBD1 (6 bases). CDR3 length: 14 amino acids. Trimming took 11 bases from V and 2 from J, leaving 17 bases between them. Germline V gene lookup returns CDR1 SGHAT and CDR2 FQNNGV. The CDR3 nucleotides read TGTGCCGTCACGAGGGGGATAACCACAGATACGCAGTATTTT. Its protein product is CAVTRGITTDTQYF.

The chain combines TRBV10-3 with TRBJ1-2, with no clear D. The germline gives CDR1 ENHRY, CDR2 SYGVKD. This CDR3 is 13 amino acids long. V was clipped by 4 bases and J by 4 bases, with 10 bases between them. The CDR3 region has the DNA TGTGCCATCAGTGGGTTAGGAGTCTATGGCTACACCTTC. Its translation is CAISGLGVYGYTF.

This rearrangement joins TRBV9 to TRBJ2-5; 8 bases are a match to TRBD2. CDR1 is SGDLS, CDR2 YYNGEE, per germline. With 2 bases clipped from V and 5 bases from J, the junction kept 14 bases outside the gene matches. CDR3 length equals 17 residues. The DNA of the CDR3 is TGTGCCAGCAGCGTTAGAGCGGGAGAGCCTCGGGCGGAGACCCAGTACTTC. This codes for CASSVRAGEPRAETQYF.